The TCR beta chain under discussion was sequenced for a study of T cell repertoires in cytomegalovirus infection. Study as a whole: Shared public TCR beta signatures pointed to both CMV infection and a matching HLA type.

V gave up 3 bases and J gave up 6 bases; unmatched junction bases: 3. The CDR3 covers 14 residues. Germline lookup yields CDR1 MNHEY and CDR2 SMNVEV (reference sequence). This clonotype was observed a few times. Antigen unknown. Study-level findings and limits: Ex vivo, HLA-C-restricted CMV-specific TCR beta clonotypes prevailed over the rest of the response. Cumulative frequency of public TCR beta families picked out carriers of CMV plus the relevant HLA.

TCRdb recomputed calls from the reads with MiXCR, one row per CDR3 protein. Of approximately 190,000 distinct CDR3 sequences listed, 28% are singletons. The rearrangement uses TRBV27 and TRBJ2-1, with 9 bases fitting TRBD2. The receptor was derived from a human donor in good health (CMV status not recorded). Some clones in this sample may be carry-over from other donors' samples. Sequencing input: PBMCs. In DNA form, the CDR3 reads TGTGCCAGCAGTTTTCTAGCGGGGATCAATGAGCAGTTCTTC. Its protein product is CASSFLAGINEQFF.